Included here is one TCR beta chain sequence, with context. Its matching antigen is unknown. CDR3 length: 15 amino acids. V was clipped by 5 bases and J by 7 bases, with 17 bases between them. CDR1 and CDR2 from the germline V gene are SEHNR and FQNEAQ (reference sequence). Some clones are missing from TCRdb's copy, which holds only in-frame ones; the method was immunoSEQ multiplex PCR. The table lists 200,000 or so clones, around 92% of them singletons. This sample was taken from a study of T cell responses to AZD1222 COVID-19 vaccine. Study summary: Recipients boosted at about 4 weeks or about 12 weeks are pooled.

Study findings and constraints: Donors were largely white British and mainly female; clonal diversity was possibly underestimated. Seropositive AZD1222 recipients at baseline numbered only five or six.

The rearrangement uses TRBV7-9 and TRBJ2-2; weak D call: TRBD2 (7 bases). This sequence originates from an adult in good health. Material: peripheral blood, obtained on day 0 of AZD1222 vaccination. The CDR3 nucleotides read TGTGCCAGCAGCCACCCCGGGGGGCGAGGCGGGGAGCTGTTTTTT. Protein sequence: CASSHPGGRGGELFF. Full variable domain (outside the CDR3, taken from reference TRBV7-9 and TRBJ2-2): DTGVSQNPRHKITKRGQNVTFRCDPISEHNRLYWYRQTLGQGPEFLTYFQNEAQLEKSRLLSDRFSAERPKGSFSTLEIQRTEQGDSAMYLCASSHPGGRGGELFFGEGSRLTVL.